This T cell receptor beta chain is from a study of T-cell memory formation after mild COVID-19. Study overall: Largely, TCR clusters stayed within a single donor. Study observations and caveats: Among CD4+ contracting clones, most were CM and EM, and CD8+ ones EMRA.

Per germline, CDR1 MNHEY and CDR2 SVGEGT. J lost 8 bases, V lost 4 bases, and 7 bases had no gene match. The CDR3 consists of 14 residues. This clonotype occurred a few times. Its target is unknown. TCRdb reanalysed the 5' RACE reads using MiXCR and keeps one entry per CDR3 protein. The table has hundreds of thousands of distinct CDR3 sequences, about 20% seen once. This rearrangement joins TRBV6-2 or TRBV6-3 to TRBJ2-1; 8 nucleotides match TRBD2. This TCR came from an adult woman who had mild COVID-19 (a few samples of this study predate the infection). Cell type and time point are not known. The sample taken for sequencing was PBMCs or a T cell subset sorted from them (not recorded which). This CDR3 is CASSWGLVVDEQFF. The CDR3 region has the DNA TGTGCCAGCAGTTGGGGACTAGTGGTCGATGAGCAGTTCTTC.